Below, one T cell receptor beta chain is given with its context. The record originates from a study of blood T cell repertoires in COVID-19. Study in general: Samples of COVID-19 (acute and convalescent) were obtained from the United States, Italy and Spain. T cells, B-cell-depleted T cells, or PBMCs provided the cDNA or gDNA that served as material.

As handled by the study authors: Estimated nucleated cell counts came from reference gene primer amplification. Sequenced by immunoSEQ multiplex PCR; TCRdb stores in-frame clones only, minus some. Clone size and the V and J calls come from that table; the DNA yielded D and trimming. The repertoire includes 150,000 or so clones, 84% of them detected once, and about 40% sits in the top ten. The CDR3 is 13 residues long. CDR1 is SNHLY, CDR2 FYNNEI, per germline. The V end was cut by 6 bases, the J end by 3 bases, with 11 bases between. Sequenced: peripheral blood. V is TRBV2 and J is TRBJ1-1; D not certain. The receptor was derived from a human donor in a cohort sampled during active COVID-19. The chain's CDR3 is CASRIAEDTEAFF. The CDR3 coding sequence is TGTGCCAGCAGAATAGCAGAGGACACTGAAGCTTTCTTT.